This TCR beta chain was retrieved from a study of T cell changes during pregnancy in multiple sclerosis. The CDR3 is 15 amino acids. Trimming pared 7 bases from V and 1 base from J, leaving 17 bases between. Germline V gene data show CDR1 as MNHNS and CDR2 as SASEGT. Libraries were prepared by immunoSEQ multiplex PCR; TCRdb keeps only in-frame clonotypes and omits some of them. The table has approximately 49,000 clones, 92% seen once. V and J are TRBV6-1 and TRBJ2-7; D possibly corresponds to TRBD2 (7 bases). The sequences come from peripheral blood, collected after pregnancy. The receptor was isolated from a female donor with multiple sclerosis, enrolled in a pregnancy study. The CDR3: CASNAHREGSYEQYF. The CDR3 DNA reads as TGTGCCAGCAATGCCCACAGGGAGGGGTCCTACGAGCAGTACTTC.